The sequence of this T cell receptor (beta chain) was determined in a study of cytomegalovirus exposure and HLA in healthy donors. It was with 60 Vbeta and 13 Jbeta primers that the PCR ran. Some clones are missing from TCRdb's copy, which holds only in-frame ones; the method was immunoSEQ multiplex PCR. The table has about 160,000 clones, about 79% seen once; the top ten hold under 8%. Healthy bone marrow donors made up the cohort. The clonotype was recovered from a man aged 45-60 years in good health and CMV-seropositive. The specimen was PBMCs.

The CDR3 DNA reads TGTGCCAGCAGTGCATTCGGTAGGGGATCTCATCAGCCCCAGCATTTT. Translating it yields CASSAFGRGSHQPQHF. This chain connects TRBV6-1 to TRBJ1-5; weak D call: TRBD1 (5 bases). The CDR3 contains 16 residues. V lost 4 bases, J lost 5 bases, and 18 bases lay in between. From germline, CDR1 is MNHNS and CDR2 SASEGT.